Included here is one TCR beta chain sequence, with context. The V segment lost 6 bases and the J segment 10 bases; nucleotides outside the gene matches: 8. Germline assignment: CDR1 MNHNY and CDR2 SVGAGI (reference sequence). This CDR3 comprises 13 residues. Some clones are missing from TCRdb's copy, which holds only in-frame ones; the method was immunoSEQ multiplex PCR. The sample holds 100,000 to 150,000 clones, 92% seen once. The data originate from a study of control samples from healthy donors and cancer patients. This TCR was recovered from a woman aged 45-65 years in good health. The chain uses TRBV6-6 and TRBJ1-2; TRBD1 matches 10 bases. The sequenced material came from blood. This chain's CDR3 is CASSRGTGEYYTF. The DNA for the CDR3 is TGTGCCAGCAGCCGCGGGACAGGGGAGTACTACACCTTC.